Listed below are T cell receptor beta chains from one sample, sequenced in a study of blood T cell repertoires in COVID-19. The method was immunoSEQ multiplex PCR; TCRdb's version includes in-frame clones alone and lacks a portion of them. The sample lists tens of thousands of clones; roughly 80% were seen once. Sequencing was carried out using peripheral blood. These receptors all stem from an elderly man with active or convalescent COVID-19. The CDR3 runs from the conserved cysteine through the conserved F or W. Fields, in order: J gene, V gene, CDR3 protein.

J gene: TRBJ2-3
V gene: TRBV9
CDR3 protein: CASSVYDRTGSTDTQYF

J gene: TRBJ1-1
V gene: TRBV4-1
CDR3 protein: CASFPSIGNTEAFF

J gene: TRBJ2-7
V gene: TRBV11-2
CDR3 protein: CASSQRQGGHEQYF

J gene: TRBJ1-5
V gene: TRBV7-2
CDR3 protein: CASSLMPDQPQHF

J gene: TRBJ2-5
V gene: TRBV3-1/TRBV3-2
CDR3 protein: CASSQGTGKETQYF

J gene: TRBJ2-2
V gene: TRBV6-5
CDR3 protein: CASRLGTGELFF

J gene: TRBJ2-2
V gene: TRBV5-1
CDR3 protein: CASSFTGNTGELFF

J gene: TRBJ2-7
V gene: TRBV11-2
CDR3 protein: CASSLGDYPYEQYF

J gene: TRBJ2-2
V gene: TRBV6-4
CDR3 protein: CASRGDRATGELFF

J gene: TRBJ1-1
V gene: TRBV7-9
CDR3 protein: CASSTGGTEAFF

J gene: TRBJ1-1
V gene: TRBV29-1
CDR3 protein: CSGTLTGMNTEAFF

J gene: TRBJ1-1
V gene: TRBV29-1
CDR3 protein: CSVDISNTEAFF

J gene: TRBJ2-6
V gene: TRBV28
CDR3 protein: CASSFPLSGTGANVLTF

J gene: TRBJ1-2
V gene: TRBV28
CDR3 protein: CASSTEDYGYTF

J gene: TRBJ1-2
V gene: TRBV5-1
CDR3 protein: CASSLSRGGYTF

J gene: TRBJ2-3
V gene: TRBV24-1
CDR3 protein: CATSGGATNTQYF

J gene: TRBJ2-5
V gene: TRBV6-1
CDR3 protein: CASSELTRAVDLFSTETQYF

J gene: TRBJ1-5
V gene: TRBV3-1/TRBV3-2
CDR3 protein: CATSPRDINQPQHF

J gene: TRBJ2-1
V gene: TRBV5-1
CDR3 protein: CASSLDQAGTQFF